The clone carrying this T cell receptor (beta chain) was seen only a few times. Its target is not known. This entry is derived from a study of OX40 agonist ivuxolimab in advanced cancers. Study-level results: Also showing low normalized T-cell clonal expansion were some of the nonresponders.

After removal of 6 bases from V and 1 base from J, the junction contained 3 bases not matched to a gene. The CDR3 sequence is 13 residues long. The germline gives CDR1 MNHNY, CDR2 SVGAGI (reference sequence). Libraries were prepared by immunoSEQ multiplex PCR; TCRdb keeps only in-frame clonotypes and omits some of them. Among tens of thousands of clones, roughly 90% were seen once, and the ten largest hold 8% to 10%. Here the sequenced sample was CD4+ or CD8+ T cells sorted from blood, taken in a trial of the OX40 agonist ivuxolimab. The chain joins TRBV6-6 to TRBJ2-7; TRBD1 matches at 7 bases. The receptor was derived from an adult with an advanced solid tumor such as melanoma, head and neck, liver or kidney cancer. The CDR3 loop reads CASRMGQSYEQYF. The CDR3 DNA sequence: TGTGCCAGCAGGATGGGACAGTCCTACGAGCAGTACTTC.